These T cell receptor beta chains were read from a single sample in a study of cytomegalovirus exposure and HLA in healthy donors. Method: immunoSEQ multiplex PCR; TCRdb's copy keeps in-frame clones and lacks some. This table has hundreds of thousands of clones, roughly 88% appearing once. Sequencing was carried out using PBMCs. The receptors stem from a boy younger than 10 in good health and CMV-seronegative. Both conserved end residues are part of each CDR3. The D gene is left open where the match is weak. A clone size is listed for some rows: how often the clone was seen (once, few, many), or a class if it is expanded.

j_call,v_call,d_call,clone_size,cdr3_nt,cdr3_aa
TRBJ2-1,TRBV11-2,.,.,TGTGCCAGCAGCTTAGAGGGTTTAAGGGAGTCCCGGCAGTTCTTC,CASSLEGLRESRQFF
TRBJ1-1,TRBV27,TRBD1,.,TGTGCCAGCAGTCCACAGGGGGCGCGGAGGAACACTGAAGCTTTCTTT,CASSPQGARRNTEAFF
TRBJ2-7,TRBV2,TRBD2,.,TGTGCCAGCAGTGCCGGCGGGGGAGCCGCCTACGAGCAGTACTTC,CASSAGGGAAYEQYF
TRBJ1-1,TRBV19,.,.,TGTGCCAGTAGTTCAGGTAACACTGAAGCTTTCTTT,CASSSGNTEAFF
TRBJ2-3,TRBV6-6,.,.,TGTGCCAGCAACCTAGGCGGTACGCAGTATTTT,CASNLGGTQYF
TRBJ2-1,TRBV7-8,TRBD2,.,TGTGCCAGCAGCTTAGCCGGGACTAGCGGGAGGTCCTACAATGAGCAGTTCTTC,CASSLAGTSGRSYNEQFF
TRBJ2-1,TRBV9,.,once,TGTGCCAGCAGCGTCCTCGCAAGCGAACGCTACAATGAGCAGTTCTTC,CASSVLASERYNEQFF
TRBJ2-7,TRBV6-1,.,.,TGTGCCAGCACGGGGGACGAGCAGTACTTC,CASTGDEQYF
TRBJ2-1,TRBV9,TRBD2,.,TGTGCCAGCAGCGCTCGGGGGGGCTTCAATGAGCAGTTCTTC,CASSARGGFNEQFF
TRBJ1-5,TRBV9,.,.,TGTGCCAGCAGCGTAGGGGGCGCCGGCAATCAGCCCCAGCATTTT,CASSVGGAGNQPQHF
TRBJ2-3,TRBV11-2,.,.,TGTGCCAGCAGCTTAGACAGGGGGAGGGATACGCAGTATTTT,CASSLDRGRDTQYF
TRBJ2-7,TRBV6-5,TRBD1,.,TGTGCCAGCAGGGCAGGGGGCGAATACGAGCAGTACTTC,CASRAGGEYEQYF
TRBJ2-1,TRBV5-5,.,.,TGTGCCAGCAGCTTGACAGGGTTGGGCAATGAGCAGTTCTTC,CASSLTGLGNEQFF
TRBJ1-5,TRBV4-1,.,.,TGCGCCAGCAGCCGGGAGGTATCGGGGAGCAATCAGCCCCAGCATTTT,CASSREVSGSNQPQHF
TRBJ2-7,TRBV7-9,.,once,TGTGCCAGCAGCCGTGGAGGGGATTCCTACGAGCAGTACTTC,CASSRGGDSYEQYF
TRBJ2-1,TRBV27,TRBD2,.,TGTGCCAGCAGTTTGGGGACCCCGGGAGGCAATGAGCAGTTCTTC,CASSLGTPGGNEQFF
TRBJ2-7,TRBV18,.,.,TGTGCCAGCTCACCACTGGCGGGGTCCTACGAGCAGTACTTC,CASSPLAGSYEQYF
TRBJ1-3,TRBV10-3,.,.,TGTGCCATCAGTGGAGGGACTGGAAACACCATATATTTT,CAISGGTGNTIYF
TRBJ1-2,TRBV27,TRBD1,.,TGTGCCAGCAGTTTCCGACAGGGAAGCTATGGCTACACCTTC,CASSFRQGSYGYTF
TRBJ1-1,TRBV6-6,.,.,TGTGCCAGCAGTACCCCCGCGGGATCTGAAGCTTTCTTT,CASSTPAGSEAFF
TRBJ1-2,TRBV6-5,TRBD1,.,TGTGCCAGCAGTTACTCTAGGACAGGGGGCAGCTATGGCTACACCTTC,CASSYSRTGGSYGYTF
TRBJ2-6,TRBV7-9,.,.,TGTGCCAGCAGCTTAGGGTCAGGGGCCCCCTCTGGGGCCAACGTCCTGACTTTC,CASSLGSGAPSGANVLTF
TRBJ2-2,TRBV6-6,.,.,TGTGCCAGCAGAAATCAGGGAGGCACCGGGGAGCTGTTTTTT,CASRNQGGTGELFF
TRBJ1-5,TRBV11-2,.,once,TGTGCCAGCAGCGCGATCGGGGGAGCCAGTCAGCCCCAGCATTTT,CASSAIGGASQPQHF
TRBJ2-7,TRBV7-6,TRBD1,.,TGTGCCAGCAGCCCGGGGACAGGTCCCTACGAGCAGTACTTC,CASSPGTGPYEQYF
TRBJ2-3,TRBV2,TRBD2,.,TGTACCAGCAGCCAGACTAGCGGGCCAGATACGCAGTATTTT,CTSSQTSGPDTQYF
TRBJ2-1,TRBV4-1,TRBD2,.,TGCGCCAGCAGCGTCCCGGGGGGACTAGGATACAATGAGCAGTTCTTC,CASSVPGGLGYNEQFF
TRBJ2-6,TRBV7-9,TRBD1,once,TGTGCCAGCAGCACATCGGGACAGTCTGGGGCCAACGTCCTGACTTTC,CASSTSGQSGANVLTF
TRBJ1-2,TRBV19,.,.,TGTGCCAGTAGTATAGGTGGGGGCGACTATGGCTACACCTTC,CASSIGGGDYGYTF
TRBJ2-1,TRBV9,.,.,TGTGCCAGCACCGTGGGGGGTGACTATGGACCTACGGGTTACAATGAGCAGTTCTTC,CASTVGGDYGPTGYNEQFF
TRBJ1-2,TRBV9,TRBD1,.,TGTGCCAGCAGCGTAGGGACAGGGTCATACTATGGCTACACCTTC,CASSVGTGSYYGYTF
TRBJ2-6,TRBV7-9,.,.,TGTGCCAGCAGCCAGAAGGGAGAGGCGCATGGGGCCAACGTCCTGACTTTC,CASSQKGEAHGANVLTF
TRBJ1-1,TRBV27,TRBD1,.,TGTGCCAGCAAGACAGGGGCGAACACTGAAGCTTTCTTT,CASKTGANTEAFF
TRBJ2-5,TRBV5-1,.,.,TGCGCCAGCAGCTTGCCCGAGACAGAGTCCGCACGGGAGACCCAGTACTTC,CASSLPETESARETQYF
TRBJ2-3,TRBV6-4,TRBD1,.,TGTGCCAGCAGGGCCGGGACAGGGGCTATAGATACGCAGTATTTT,CASRAGTGAIDTQYF
TRBJ1-5,TRBV30,TRBD1,.,TGTGCCTGGAGCCCCGGGCAGGGGGCCCGACAGCCCCAGCATTTT,CAWSPGQGARQPQHF
TRBJ1-2,TRBV7-2,TRBD1,few,TGTGCCAGCAGCTACAGGGGGCTCCGGGACGGCTACACCTTC,CASSYRGLRDGYTF
TRBJ2-3,TRBV10-3,.,.,TGTGCCATCAGTGTGGCGGGCCCTAGCACAGATACGCAGTATTTT,CAISVAGPSTDTQYF
TRBJ1-1,TRBV10-2,.,once,TGCGCCAGCAGTGAGTGGGAAAAGCGGGAAGCTTTCTTT,CASSEWEKREAFF
TRBJ2-7,TRBV10-2,.,.,TGCGCCAGCAGTAACGGCCAGGGGTCCTACGAGCAGTACTTC,CASSNGQGSYEQYF
TRBJ1-2,TRBV4-1,TRBD1,few,TGCGCCAGCAGCTTCCCAGACAGGGTAATCTATGGCTACACCTTC,CASSFPDRVIYGYTF
TRBJ2-1,TRBV29-1,TRBD2,once,TGCAGCGTTGGACTAGCGGGGCAGTACAATGAGCAGTTCTTC,CSVGLAGQYNEQFF
TRBJ2-1,TRBV29-1,TRBD2,few,TGCAGCGCCGTGACTAGCGGAGCCTACAATGAGCAGTTCTTC,CSAVTSGAYNEQFF
TRBJ1-2,TRBV27,TRBD1,.,TGTGCCAGCAGTGCCGGGACAGGGGGTCCTAACTATGGCTACACCTTC,CASSAGTGGPNYGYTF
TRBJ2-3,TRBV27,.,.,TGTGCCAGCAGTTTATCGCAGGGGAGTCCAGATACGCAGTATTTT,CASSLSQGSPDTQYF
TRBJ2-1,TRBV30,TRBD2,once,TGTGCCTGGAGTCCAGGATTAGCGGGTGCCAATGAGCAGTTCTTC,CAWSPGLAGANEQFF